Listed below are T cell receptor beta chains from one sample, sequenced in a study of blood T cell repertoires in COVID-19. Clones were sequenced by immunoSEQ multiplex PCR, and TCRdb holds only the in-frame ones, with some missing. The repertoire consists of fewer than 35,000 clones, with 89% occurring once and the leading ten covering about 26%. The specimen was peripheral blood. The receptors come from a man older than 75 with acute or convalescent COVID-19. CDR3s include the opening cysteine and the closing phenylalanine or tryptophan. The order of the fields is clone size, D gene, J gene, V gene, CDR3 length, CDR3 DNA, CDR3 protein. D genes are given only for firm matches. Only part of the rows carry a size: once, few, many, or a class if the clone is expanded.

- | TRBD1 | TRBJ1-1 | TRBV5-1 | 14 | TGCGCCAGCAAAAGGACAGGGGGGGACACTGAAGCTTTCTTT | CASKRTGGDTEAFF
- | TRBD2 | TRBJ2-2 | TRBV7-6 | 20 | TGTGCCAGCAGCTTAGCCATGGGACTAGCGGCAGGCGAGATCACCGGGGAGCTGTTTTTT | CASSLAMGLAAGEITGELFF
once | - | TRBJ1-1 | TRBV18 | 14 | TGTGCCAGCTCCCTCGAGGGTATGAACACTGAAGCTTTCTTT | CASSLEGMNTEAFF
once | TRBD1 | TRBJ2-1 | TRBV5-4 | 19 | TGTGCCAGCAGCTTCCCCAACGGTCTAGGACAGGGGGCTGGCGATGAGCAGTTCTTC | CASSFPNGLGQGAGDEQFF
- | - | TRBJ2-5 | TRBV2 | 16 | TGTGCCAGCAGTGAAAGTTCGAGCGGGCATGGTGGGACCCAGTACTTC | CASSESSSGHGGTQYF
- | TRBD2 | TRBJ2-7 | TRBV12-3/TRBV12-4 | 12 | TGTGCCATCAGGACTAGCGGGTACGAGCAGTACTTC | CAIRTSGYEQYF
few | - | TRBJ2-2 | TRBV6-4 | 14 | TGTGCCAGCAGTGTACAGGGGAACACCGGGGAGCTGTTTTTT | CASSVQGNTGELFF
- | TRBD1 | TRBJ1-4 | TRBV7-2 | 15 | TGTGCCAGCAGCTCGGGGACAGGTACTAATGAAAAACTGTTTTTT | CASSSGTGTNEKLFF
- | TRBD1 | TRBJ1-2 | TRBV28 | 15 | TGTGCCAGCAGTTTAGTAGGGACAGGAGTATATGGCTACACCTTC | CASSLVGTGVYGYTF
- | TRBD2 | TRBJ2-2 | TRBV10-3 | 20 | TGTGCCATCAGTGAATCCCCCTCGAGGGGTAGCGGGAGCTCCCCCGGGGAGCTGTTTTTT | CAISESPSRGSGSSPGELFF
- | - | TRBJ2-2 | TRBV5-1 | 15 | TGCGCCAGCAGCCCACTCGGGACACACACCGGGGAGCTGTTTTTT | CASSPLGTHTGELFF
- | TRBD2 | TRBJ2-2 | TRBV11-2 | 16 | TGTGCCAGCAGCCTTCGGGGGGATGGGAGTGGCGGGGAGCTGTTTTTT | CASSLRGDGSGGELFF
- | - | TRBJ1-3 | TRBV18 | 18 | TGTGCCAGCTCCCCTCAGGGGCAGGCCGCATCCTCTGGAAACACCATATATTTT | CASSPQGQAASSGNTIYF